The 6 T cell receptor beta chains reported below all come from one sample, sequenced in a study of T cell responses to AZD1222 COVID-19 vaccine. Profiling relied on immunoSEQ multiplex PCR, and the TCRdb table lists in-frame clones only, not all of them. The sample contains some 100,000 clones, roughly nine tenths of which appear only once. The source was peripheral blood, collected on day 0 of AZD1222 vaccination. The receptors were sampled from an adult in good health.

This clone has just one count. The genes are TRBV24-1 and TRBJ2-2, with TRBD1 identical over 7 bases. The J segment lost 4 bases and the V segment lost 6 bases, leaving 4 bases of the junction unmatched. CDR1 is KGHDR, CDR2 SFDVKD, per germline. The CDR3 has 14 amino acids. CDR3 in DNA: TGTGCCACCAGTACGACAGGGACCACCGGGGAGCTGTTTTTT. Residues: CATSTTGTTGELFF.

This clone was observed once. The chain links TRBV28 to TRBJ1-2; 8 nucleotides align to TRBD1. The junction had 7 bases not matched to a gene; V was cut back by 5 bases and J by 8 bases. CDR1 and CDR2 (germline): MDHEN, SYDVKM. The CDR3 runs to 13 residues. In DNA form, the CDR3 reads TGTGCCAGCAGTAGGCAGGGGGCTTGGGGCTACACCTTC. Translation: CASSRQGAWGYTF.

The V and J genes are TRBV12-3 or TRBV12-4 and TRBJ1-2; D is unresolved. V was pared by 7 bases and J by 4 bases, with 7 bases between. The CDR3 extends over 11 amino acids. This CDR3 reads CASTRVYGYTF. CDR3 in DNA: TGTGCCAGCACGCGAGTCTATGGCTACACCTTC.

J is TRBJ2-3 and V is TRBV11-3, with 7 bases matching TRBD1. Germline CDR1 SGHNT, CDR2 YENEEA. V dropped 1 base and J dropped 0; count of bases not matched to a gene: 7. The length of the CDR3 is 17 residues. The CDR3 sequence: CASSLGPGTASTDTQYF. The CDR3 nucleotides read TGTGCCAGCAGCTTAGGACCCGGGACAGCGAGCACAGATACGCAGTATTTT. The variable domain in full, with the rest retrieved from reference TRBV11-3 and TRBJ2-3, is EAGVVQSPRYKIIEKKQPVAFWCNPISGHNTLYWYLQNLGQGPELLIRYENEEAVDDSQLPKDRFSAERLKGVDSTLKIQPAELGDSAVYLCASSLGPGTASTDTQYFGPGTRLTVL.

The DNA for the CDR3 is TGCAGCGTTGACCCCAGGGCGCAGGGTGCCCATGGCTACACCTTC. Its translation: CSVDPRAQGAHGYTF. The V gene is TRBV29-1, the J gene TRBJ1-2; maybe TRBD1 (5 bases). Germline CDR1 SQVTM, CDR2 ANQGSEA. This CDR3 region has 15 residues. V was trimmed by 3 bases and J by 6 bases, leaving 20 bases between them.

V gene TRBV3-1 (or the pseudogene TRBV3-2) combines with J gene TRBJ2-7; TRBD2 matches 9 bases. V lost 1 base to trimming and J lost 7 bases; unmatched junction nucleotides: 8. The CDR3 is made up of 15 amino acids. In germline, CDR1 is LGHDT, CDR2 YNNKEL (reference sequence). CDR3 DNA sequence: TGTGCCAGCAGCCAAGTAGCGGGAGTAACAAGTGAGCAGTACTTC. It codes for CASSQVAGVTSEQYF.